Each of the 15 T cell receptor beta chains below was sequenced from the same sample in a study of tumor-infiltrating lymphocytes in primary liver carcinoma (dated by TCRdb to about 2017). Blood RNA was extracted from unsorted whole blood using TRIzol reagent, and germline DNA was obtained with the DNeasy Blood & Tissue kit. The sample was run on an Illumina HiSeq 2500. Using a constant-region primer and ProtoScript II reverse transcriptase, TCRbeta-specific cDNA was reverse-transcribed from roughly 500 ng total RNA. The TCRbeta libraries were prepared through three rounds of nested multiplex PCR following a slightly modified ARM-PCR procedure. The first two PCR rounds used multiplex TRBV1-TRBV30 forward primers with a Cbeta reverse primer, each for about 10 cycles. TCRdb itself trimmed the public reads at Q25 with fastp, ran MiXCR and retained productive beta chains. When rows share a CDR3 protein, they turn into one entry using the most common DNA and genes. The sample table contains approximately 330,000 distinct CDR3 sequences; only one count was recorded for less than 70% of them. The ten most abundant clones make up about 6% of the sample.

Sequencing input: peripheral blood. The receptors were gathered from a man in his forties with primary liver carcinoma and hepatitis B virus infection.

This clonotype was picked up a small number of times. This chain uses TRBV6-1 with TRBJ1-3; no clear D gene. V lost 5 bases, J lost 0 bases, and 14 bases lay in between. CDR1 is MNHNS, CDR2 SASEGT, per germline. The CDR3 contains 16 residues. The CDR3 loop reads CASSPRFPVSGNTIYF. The CDR3 DNA sequence: TGTGCCAGCAGTCCTCGATTTCCTGTCTCTGGAAACACCATATATTTT.

As to this clonotype: Given the absence of the conserved phenylalanine or tryptophan at the CDR3 end, a read error is likely. CDR3 nucleotide sequence: TGTGCCAGCAGCTTGACGGGACAGGGGTACAATGAGCAGTTCATC. It encodes CASSLTGQGYNEQFI. V usage is TRBV11-2 and J usage is TRBJ2-1; 10 bases fit TRBD1. V lost 3 bases and J lost 4; bases outside the gene matches: 3. This CDR3 has 15 residues. Germline V lookup: CDR1 SGHAT, CDR2 FQNNGV.

To note about this clonotype: A read error may be the cause here, since a much bigger clone is one base away. This chain links TRBV6-5 with TRBJ2-1; D gene uncertain. CDR3 size: 12 residues. Trimming took off 7 bases at V and 7 bases at J, with 11 bases between the two ends. Looked up from germline, CDR1 is MNHEY and CDR2 is SVGAGI. CDR3 bases: TGTGCCAGCAAAGGCCTCCGGAATGAGCAGTTCTTC. It codes for CASKGLRNEQFF.

The gene calls are TRBV11-2 and TRBJ2-1; 9 bases agree with TRBD2. The CDR3 contains 15 residues. V shed 5 bases, J shed 9 bases, and the junction held 11 bases outside the gene matches. Germline V gene data show CDR1 as SGHAT and CDR2 as FQNNGV. The CDR3 loop reads CASSPRYGTSCEQFF. The CDR3 DNA sequence: TGTGCCAGCAGCCCAAGATATGGGACTAGCTGTGAGCAGTTCTTC. Full variable domain (missing parts from reference TRBV11-2 and TRBJ2-1): EAGVAQSPRYKIIEKRQSVAFWCNPISGHATLYWYQQILGQGPKLLIQFQNNGVVDDSQLPKDRFSAERLKGVDSTLKIQPAKLEDSAVYLCASSPRYGTSCEQFFGPGTRLTVL.

This clonotype was recorded once. A much bigger clone sits one base away, suggesting this may be a read error. This chain joins TRBV5-6 and TRBJ1-2; no firm D call. V was pared by 3 bases and J by 9 bases, with 18 bases between. In germline, CDR1 is SGHDT, CDR2 YYEEEE. The CDR3 consists of 14 residues. The CDR3 here is CASSWTGLRGRYTF. CDR3 DNA: TGTGCCAGCAGCTGGACCGGTCTTCGGGGTCGCTACACCTTC.

With respect to this clonotype: This may be a read error: a much more frequent sequence differs by one nucleotide. The V and J genes are TRBV4-3 and TRBJ2-1; D is unresolved. The V gene's germline CDR1 is LGHNA and CDR2 YSLEER. The CDR3 runs 17 residues. The CDR3 sequence: CASTQDLAYPSYNEQFF. The DNA of the CDR3 is TGCGCCAGCACCCAAGATTTGGCCTACCCCTCCTACAATGAGCAGTTCTTC.

As for this clonotype: The junction departs from germline at one end; a sequencing error may be responsible. The V call is TRBV4-2, the J call TRBJ2-3, with D unresolved. Germline lookup yields CDR1 LGHNA and CDR2 YNFKEQ. The CDR3 runs to 17 residues. CDR3 sequence: CASRNLVERAFTDTQYF. DNA for the CDR3: TGTGCCAGCAGGAACCTAGTGGAGCGAGCCTTCACAGATACACAGTATTTT.

This clonotype was detected ten times or more. This chain joins TRBV6-5 and TRBJ2-7, with D perhaps TRBD2 (6 bases). Between the trimmed V and J ends, which lost 8 bases and 1 base, there was a span of 12 bases. This CDR3 comprises 13 residues. Looked up from germline, CDR1 is MNHEY and CDR2 is SVGAGI. The CDR3 nucleotides are TGTGCCAGCCAGGCGGGGTCTTCCTACGAGCAGTACTTC. Its protein product is CASQAGSSYEQYF.

On this clonotype itself: Mismatch with germline at one junction end may stem from a read error. CDR3 in DNA: TGTGCCAGCAGCCAATATCAGCCCCAGCAATTT. Its protein is CASSQYQPQQF. V and J are TRBV28 and TRBJ1-5; D gene ambiguous. The CDR3 is 11 amino acids. Per germline, CDR1 MDHEN and CDR2 SYDVKM. The variable domain in full, completed from reference TRBV28 and TRBJ1-5, reads DVKVTQSSRYLVKRTGEKVFLECVQDMDHENMFWYRQDPGLGLRLIYFSYDVKMKEKGDIPEGYSVSREKKERFSLILESASTNQTSMYLCASSQYQPQQFGDGTRLSIL.

The chain employs TRBV12-5 and TRBJ2-3, with D perhaps TRBD1 (5 bases). The CDR3 extends over 15 amino acids. Germline CDR1 LGHNT, CDR2 FRNRAP. Trimming pared 1 base from V and 7 bases from J, leaving 15 bases between. The CDR3, as DNA: TGTGCTAGTGGTTTGGGGCAAGGGGCTAAGAATACGCAGTATTTT. It yields the protein CASGLGQGAKNTQYF.

This clonotype was recorded at least ten times. The chain is built from TRBV6-2 or TRBV6-3 and TRBJ2-1, with 7 bases lining up with TRBD2. In germline, CDR1 is MNHEY, CDR2 SVGEGT. CDR3 length: 17 amino acids. Germline trimming cut 4 bases from V and 7 bases from J; bases unmatched to any gene: 16. The CDR3 loop reads CASSLVASGTLKNEQFF. The CDR3 DNA reads as TGTGCCAGCAGTTTGGTGGCTAGCGGAACCCTTAAAAATGAGCAGTTCTTC.

CDR3 nucleotides: TGTGCCAGTACCACGCGGTTATCCGAGACTAGCGTAAAAGAGACCCAGTACTTC. Residues: CASTTRLSETSVKETQYF. The rearrangement links TRBV12-3 or TRBV12-4 to TRBJ2-5; 8 positions match TRBD2. With 9 bases clipped from V and 3 bases from J, the junction kept 21 bases outside the gene matches. The CDR3 is 18 amino acids.

This chain links TRBV5-5 with TRBJ2-7; tentatively, D is TRBD1 (6 bases). From germline, CDR1 is SGHKS and CDR2 YYEKEE (reference sequence). The CDR3 sequence is 12 residues long. V gave up 7 bases and J gave up 0 bases, with 8 bases separating them. The CDR3 is CASGQISYEQYF. The CDR3 nucleotides read TGTGCCAGCGGACAGATCTCCTACGAGCAGTACTTC.

J is TRBJ1-2 and V is TRBV5-1, with D tentatively TRBD1 (5 bases). The CDR3 loop spans 14 amino acids. The V and J ends lost 6 bases and 2 bases respectively, with 14 bases between them. The V gene's germline CDR1 is SGHRS and CDR2 YFSETQ. The CDR3 nucleotides read TGCGCCAGCACGCTACAGGATTCCAACTATGGCTACACCTTC. It specifies CASTLQDSNYGYTF.

With regard to this clonotype: This may arise from a read error, as a much more abundant clone is one base away. The CDR3 loop reads CASNKHGNENTEAFF. The CDR3 DNA reads as TGTGCCAGCAATAAACATGGGAACGAGAACACTGAAGCTTTCTTT. The chain combines TRBV6-2 or TRBV6-3 with TRBJ1-1; D ambiguous. CDR3 length: 15 residues. CDR1 and CDR2 from the germline V gene are MNHEY and SVGEGT. V was clipped by 7 bases and J by 1 base, with 16 bases between them.